A selection of T cell receptor beta chains follows, all from one sample in a study of hypomethylating agent response in myelodysplastic syndrome. The assay was immunoSEQ multiplex PCR, and TCRdb's table has in-frame clones only and misses some. The table shows 5,500 to 6,000 clones, with approximately 86% occurring only once. Sequencing used bone marrow, obtained before or after starting hypomethylating agent treatment for myelodysplastic syndrome (not recorded which). These receptors were obtained from a human donor with myelodysplastic syndrome. The CDR3 runs from the conserved cysteine through the conserved F or W. Fields, in order: J gene, clone size, V gene, D gene, CDR3 DNA, CDR3 protein. D genes are given only for firm matches. Clone size is shown for a subset of rows, as once, few, many or a class of expanded clone.

J: TRBJ2-1
size: NA
V: TRBV19
D: TRBD1
DNA: TGTGCCAGTAGTAGGCAGGGGGCGTACAATGAGCAGTTCTTC
CDR3: CASSRQGAYNEQFF

J: TRBJ1-2
size: large
V: TRBV6-1
D: NA
DNA: TGTGCCAGCAGTGAAGGGGCAGGCTCCCACTGGGGCTACACCTTC
CDR3: CASSEGAGSHWGYTF

J: TRBJ2-7
size: NA
V: TRBV19
D: TRBD1
DNA: TGTGCCAGTAGTACTTTACAGGGGGCAAAGCAGTACTTC
CDR3: CASSTLQGAKQYF

J: TRBJ1-1
size: NA
V: TRBV2
D: NA
DNA: TGTGCCAGCACCGCCGGGCTCTTCAACACTGAAGCTTTCTTT
CDR3: CASTAGLFNTEAFF

J: TRBJ1-5
size: NA
V: TRBV19
D: NA
DNA: TGTGCCAGTAGTATAAGGGTCGACAGTTATAGCAATCAGCCCCAGCATTTT
CDR3: CASSIRVDSYSNQPQHF

J: TRBJ1-2
size: NA
V: TRBV6-1
D: TRBD1
DNA: TGTGCCAGCAGCCTAGACCCCGGGACAGGAGGCTACACCTTC
CDR3: CASSLDPGTGGYTF

J: TRBJ1-5
size: few
V: TRBV5-3
D: NA
DNA: TGTGCCAGAAGCTCCGGGCATATCAATCAGCCCCAGCATTTT
CDR3: CARSSGHINQPQHF

J: TRBJ1-1
size: few
V: TRBV12-5
D: NA
DNA: TGTGCTAGTGGTTTTCAGGAGAACACTGAAGCTTTCTTT
CDR3: CASGFQENTEAFF

J: TRBJ2-7
size: NA
V: TRBV5-6
D: TRBD1
DNA: TGTGCCAGCAGCCGCCGACAGGGGGGTAGGGAGCAGTACTTC
CDR3: CASSRRQGGREQYF

J: TRBJ2-3
size: NA
V: TRBV28
D: TRBD1
DNA: TGTGCCAGCAGGGATGGACAGGCTAGCACAGATACGCAGTATTTT
CDR3: CASRDGQASTDTQYF

J: TRBJ1-4
size: NA
V: TRBV19
D: TRBD1
DNA: TGTGCCAGTACGTTGACGGGACAGAGTAATGAAAAACTGTTTTTT
CDR3: CASTLTGQSNEKLFF

J: TRBJ2-1
size: NA
V: TRBV6-5
D: NA
DNA: TGTGCCAGCAGTTACTCGGGTGTGGGGTCCTACAATGAGCAGTTCTTC
CDR3: CASSYSGVGSYNEQFF

J: TRBJ2-3
size: NA
V: TRBV5-1
D: NA
DNA: TGCGCCAGCAGCTTGGGGGGATCCACAGATACGCAGTATTTT
CDR3: CASSLGGSTDTQYF

J: TRBJ1-2
size: few
V: TRBV2
D: NA
DNA: TGTGCCAGCAGTGAAGTCGGGGCAATGGGCTACGGGGGCTATGGCTACACCTTC
CDR3: CASSEVGAMGYGGYGYTF

J: TRBJ2-7
size: NA
V: TRBV30
D: TRBD1
DNA: TGTGCCTGGAGCGGACAGGGGTACGAGCAGTACTTC
CDR3: CAWSGQGYEQYF

J: TRBJ1-2
size: NA
V: TRBV19
D: NA
DNA: TGTGCCAGTGTGGACGCCTCTAACTATGGCTACACCTTC
CDR3: CASVDASNYGYTF

J: TRBJ1-1
size: once
V: TRBV5-1
D: NA
DNA: TGCGCCAGCAGCCACCCGGACAGTTCCCGCATGAACACTGAAGCTTTCTTT
CDR3: CASSHPDSSRMNTEAFF

J: TRBJ2-1
size: NA
V: TRBV4-1
D: NA
DNA: TGCGCCAGCAGCCCCTGGGCAGCTGGAACACTTGATGAGCAGTTCTTC
CDR3: CASSPWAAGTLDEQFF

J: TRBJ2-3
size: once
V: TRBV30
D: NA
DNA: TGTGCCTGGAGAAGCTTACAGGGTTCGTTAGATACGCAGTATTTT
CDR3: CAWRSLQGSLDTQYF

J: TRBJ1-5
size: NA
V: TRBV30
D: NA
DNA: TGTGCCTGGAGTGTACAGGGCCACCAGCATTTT
CDR3: CAWSVQGHQHF

J: TRBJ1-2
size: NA
V: TRBV14
D: NA
DNA: TGTGCCAGCAGCCAAATTGTGGGGTCGATGGATGGCTACACCTTC
CDR3: CASSQIVGSMDGYTF

J: TRBJ2-5
size: once
V: TRBV4-3
D: TRBD2
DNA: TGCGCCAGCAGCCAAGATATTAGCGGGGGGGAAGAGACCCAGTACTTC
CDR3: CASSQDISGGEETQYF

J: TRBJ1-4
size: NA
V: TRBV30
D: TRBD1
DNA: TGTGCCTGGAGCCGGACAGGGAGAGAAAAACTGTTTTTT
CDR3: CAWSRTGREKLFF

J: TRBJ2-4
size: once
V: TRBV2
D: TRBD2
DNA: TGTGCCAGCAGTGGGCGGGGGTCCAAAAACATTCAGTACTTC
CDR3: CASSGRGSKNIQYF

J: TRBJ2-3
size: NA
V: TRBV2
D: NA
DNA: TGTGCCAGCAGTGTATGGGAGAGCACAGATACGCAGTATTTT
CDR3: CASSVWESTDTQYF

J: TRBJ2-5
size: few
V: TRBV11-2
D: NA
DNA: TGTGCCAGCAGCCCCCCCGGGGAGGAGACCCAGTACTTC
CDR3: CASSPPGEETQYF

J: TRBJ2-7
size: NA
V: TRBV19
D: TRBD1
DNA: TGTGCCAGTAGTCAAAGGACAGGGGTCGAGCAGTACTTC
CDR3: CASSQRTGVEQYF

J: TRBJ2-2
size: NA
V: TRBV11-3
D: NA
DNA: TGTGCCAGCAGCTTAACCAGCGGGTCCTACACCGGGGAGCTGTTTTTT
CDR3: CASSLTSGSYTGELFF

J: TRBJ1-2
size: NA
V: TRBV5-8
D: TRBD1
DNA: TGTGCCAGCAGCTTGAACAGGGGCCATGGCTACACCTTC
CDR3: CASSLNRGHGYTF

J: TRBJ1-6
size: once
V: TRBV30
D: NA
DNA: TGTGCCTGGAGTGGCGGGAATTCACCCCTCCACTTT
CDR3: CAWSGGNSPLHF

J: TRBJ1-5
size: NA
V: TRBV7-8
D: NA
DNA: TGTGCCAGCAGCTTAGTTGGAGCAGCCCAACGCAATCAGCCCCAGCATTTT
CDR3: CASSLVGAAQRNQPQHF

J: TRBJ1-1
size: NA
V: TRBV15
D: NA
DNA: TGTGCCACCAGCAGAACGACGGGAGCTTTCTTT
CDR3: CATSRTTGAFF

J: TRBJ2-5
size: once
V: TRBV23-1
D: NA
DNA: TGCGCCAGCAGTCAATGGAAAGGGGGAGAGACCCAGTACTTC
CDR3: CASSQWKGGETQYF

J: TRBJ2-2
size: NA
V: TRBV25-1
D: TRBD1
DNA: TGTGCCACCGACAGGGGCATCGGGGAGCTGTTTTTT
CDR3: CATDRGIGELFF

J: TRBJ1-1
size: few
V: TRBV10-3
D: NA
DNA: TGTGCCACCCTCGGCATGAACACTGAAGCTTTCTTT
CDR3: CATLGMNTEAFF

J: TRBJ1-4
size: NA
V: TRBV19
D: NA
DNA: TGTGCCAGTAGTACCCCCCGCAGGGGTGATGAAAAACTGTTTTTT
CDR3: CASSTPRRGDEKLFF

J: TRBJ1-4
size: NA
V: TRBV29-1
D: TRBD1
DNA: TGCAGCGTTGAAGGGGGACAGGGTGTTGAAAAACTGTTTTTT
CDR3: CSVEGGQGVEKLFF

J: TRBJ1-2
size: NA
V: TRBV19
D: TRBD1
DNA: TGTGCCAGTATGAGGGACAGGGGTTTTAAGGGTGGCTACACCTTC
CDR3: CASMRDRGFKGGYTF

J: TRBJ2-3
size: NA
V: TRBV27
D: NA
DNA: TGTGCCAGCAGTCCCGTTGGGGGCCAATATACGCAGTATTTT
CDR3: CASSPVGGQYTQYF

J: TRBJ2-5
size: NA
V: TRBV18
D: TRBD2
DNA: TGTGCCAGCTCACCGAGTTTGGGGGGGGAGACCCAGTACTTC
CDR3: CASSPSLGGETQYF

J: TRBJ2-1
size: NA
V: TRBV10-2
D: TRBD1
DNA: TGCGCCAGCAGTGAGGATATGGGGACAGGTGTTAATGAGCAGTTCTTC
CDR3: CASSEDMGTGVNEQFF

J: TRBJ2-3
size: NA
V: TRBV5-1
D: NA
DNA: TGCGCCAGCAGCTCCAGGGGAGCGGGAACACCCACAGATACGCAGTATTTT
CDR3: CASSSRGAGTPTDTQYF

J: TRBJ1-1
size: NA
V: TRBV10-3
D: NA
DNA: TGTGCCATCAGTGAGTCATTTCAAGCTTTCTTT
CDR3: CAISESFQAFF

J: TRBJ1-4
size: NA
V: TRBV6-6
D: TRBD1
DNA: TGTGCCAGCAGGAACCAGGGGGCCGGTGAAAAACTGTTTTTT
CDR3: CASRNQGAGEKLFF

J: TRBJ1-4
size: NA
V: TRBV7-9
D: NA
DNA: TGTGCCAGCAGCTCCAGGGACGACTCACGGGAAAAACTGTTTTTT
CDR3: CASSSRDDSREKLFF

J: TRBJ1-6
size: NA
V: TRBV27
D: NA
DNA: TGTGCCAGCAGTTCCGCCGCACTGCCTAATTCACCCCTCCACTTT
CDR3: CASSSAALPNSPLHF

J: TRBJ2-1
size: NA
V: TRBV18
D: TRBD1
DNA: TGTGCCAGCTCACCACCGGTAGGGACAGGGGGTTCCAGCGAGCAGTTCTTC
CDR3: CASSPPVGTGGSSEQFF

J: TRBJ1-1
size: NA
V: TRBV14
D: NA
DNA: TGTGCCAGCAGCTCCAGTGGGCAAGCTTTCTTT
CDR3: CASSSSGQAFF

J: TRBJ1-2
size: NA
V: TRBV30
D: NA
DNA: TGTGCCTGGAGTGTACGAAGGGGCGGAAACTATGGCTACACCTTC
CDR3: CAWSVRRGGNYGYTF

J: TRBJ2-3
size: NA
V: TRBV7-8
D: NA
DNA: TGTGCCAGCAGTACCGGGACCCAGACGACAGATACGCAGTATTTT
CDR3: CASSTGTQTTDTQYF

J: TRBJ2-5
size: once
V: TRBV5-1
D: TRBD2
DNA: TGCGCCAGCAGACCCACTAGCGGGGGAGAGACCCAGTACTTC
CDR3: CASRPTSGGETQYF

J: TRBJ1-1
size: hyperexpanded
V: TRBV30
D: TRBD1
DNA: TGTGCCTGGAGTCATGTAGGGGGCAACACTGAAGCTTTCTTT
CDR3: CAWSHVGGNTEAFF

J: TRBJ2-2
size: NA
V: TRBV5-1
D: NA
DNA: TGCGCCAGCAGAGTTACGACCGGGGAGCTGTTTTTT
CDR3: CASRVTTGELFF

J: TRBJ2-7
size: NA
V: TRBV2
D: TRBD1
DNA: TGTGCCAGCAGTGGACAGGGTGTCTCCTCCGCCTACGAGCAGTACTTC
CDR3: CASSGQGVSSAYEQYF

J: TRBJ1-2
size: once
V: TRBV19
D: NA
DNA: TGTGCCACCCAACGCCCCCCAGTAAACCCGCTCAATACTGGCTACACCTTC
CDR3: CATQRPPVNPLNTGYTF